These T cell receptor beta chains were read from a single sample in a study of T cells in Graves' hyperthyroidism and ophthalmopathy. Each CDR3 protein gets one entry after TCRdb re-called the multiplex PCR reads with MiXCR. Of fewer than 900,000 distinct CDR3 sequences in the sample, 16% were seen once. Sequencing was carried out using blood. These receptors were obtained from a young man with Graves' hyperthyroidism. CDR3s include the opening cysteine and the closing phenylalanine or tryptophan. D genes are given only for firm matches. Size values are once, few and many counts, or a class for expanded clones, and some rows have none.

d_gene,abundance,j_gene,v_gene,CDR3nt,CDR3aa
TRBD1,-,TRBJ2-2,TRBV24-1,TGTGCCACCAGTGAGCCGCCGGGACAGGGGACGAACACCGGGGAGCTGTTTTTT,CATSEPPGQGTNTGELFF
-,many,TRBJ2-7,TRBV6-1,TGTGCCAGCAGTGTAGACAGCTACGAGCAGTACTTC,CASSVDSYEQYF
TRBD2,few,TRBJ2-5,TRBV20-1,TGCAGTGCTAGAACTAGCGGAGAGACCCAGTACTTC,CSARTSGETQYF
TRBD2,few,TRBJ2-5,TRBV29-1,TGCAGCGCTTCCGGGACTATCCAAGAGACCCAGTACTTC,CSASGTIQETQYF
TRBD1,-,TRBJ1-2,TRBV2,TGTGCCAGCAGTGAACGGACAGGGGGAAACTATGGCTACACCTTC,CASSERTGGNYGYTF
TRBD2,-,TRBJ2-1,TRBV7-2,TGTGCCAGCAGCCTGATGGGACTAGCTAGCAATGAGCAGTTCTTC,CASSLMGLASNEQFF
-,many,TRBJ1-1,TRBV6-2/TRBV6-3,TGTGCCAGCAGTCCGGGACACCTCATGAACACTGAAGCTTTCTTT,CASSPGHLMNTEAFF
-,-,TRBJ2-6,TRBV12-3/TRBV12-4,TGTGTCAGCAGCCGACCGACAGTTCTCTCTGGGGCCAACGTCCTGACTTTC,CVSSRPTVLSGANVLTF
-,many,TRBJ2-7,TRBV7-2,TGTGCCAGCAGCCCCTCGGGTGTCAGCAACGAGCAGTACTTC,CASSPSGVSNEQYF
TRBD2,-,TRBJ2-7,TRBV6-6,TGTGCCAGCAGTTACTCTAGGGCGGGAGGCTCCTACGAGCAGTACTTC,CASSYSRAGGSYEQYF
TRBD2,-,TRBJ2-7,TRBV29-1,TGCAGCGTTCCCTTAGCGGGAGACCCCTACGAGCAGTACTTC,CSVPLAGDPYEQYF
-,few,TRBJ2-3,TRBV25-1,TGTGCCAGCAGTGTTACAGGGTGGGAAGATACGCAGTATTTT,CASSVTGWEDTQYF